There are a few counts of the clone carrying this T cell receptor beta chain. Its antigen is unknown. This sample is drawn from a study of blood T cells in healthy people across ages. Broader study findings: The recorded TCR beta diversity per million T cells decreased in a roughly linear manner with age.

Then a second PCR, running roughly 7 to 11 cycles, was carried out with a sample-barcoded 5' primer and a J-beta primer mix. TCRdb fed the 5' RACE reads into MiXCR, producing one record per CDR3 protein. The sample records about 1.8 million distinct CDR3 sequences, 49% being singletons. This CDR3 region has 14 residues. Trimming left V 5 bases short and J 8 bases short, with 16 bases between. The origin of this receptor is a woman aged 40 to 55 in good health. Sequencing was done on a sample of blood. This chain connects TRBV12-3 or TRBV12-4 to TRBJ2-1; no firm D call. CDR3 sequence: CASSPLGIFDEQFF. CDR3 coding DNA: TGTGCCAGCAGTCCCCTAGGGATTTTCGATGAGCAGTTCTTC.